Listed below are T cell receptor beta chains from one sample, sequenced in a study of T cells in Graves' hyperthyroidism and ophthalmopathy. TCRdb reprocessed the multiplex PCR reads via MiXCR and lists one record per CDR3 protein. The top ten clones hold around a third of a sample with about 640,000 distinct CDR3 sequences, less than 25% of them seen once. Sequenced sample: blood. All receptors derive from a man aged 25 to 40 with Graves' ophthalmopathy. CDR3s include the opening cysteine and the closing phenylalanine or tryptophan. The order of the fields is D gene, J gene, V gene, clone size, CDR3 DNA, CDR3 protein. D genes are given only for firm matches. Clone size, where shown, is once, few, many, or a class for clones that have expanded.

TRBD1	TRBJ2-7	TRBV5-5	NA	TGTGCCAGCAGCCGCGCGAGACAGGGGGACTACGAGCAGTACTTC	CASSRARQGDYEQYF
TRBD1	TRBJ2-1	TRBV9	few	TGTGCCAGCAGCGTTACAGGGGTCGAGGCCAATGAGCAGTTCTTC	CASSVTGVEANEQFF
NA	TRBJ2-5	TRBV3-1	NA	TGTGCCAGCAGCCAAGATCGGGCTAGCCAAGAGACCCAGTACTTC	CASSQDRASQETQYF
NA	TRBJ2-6	TRBV6-1	NA	TGTGCCAGCAGTTTACTAGGTGGCTCTGGGGCCAACGTCCTGACTTTC	CASSLLGGSGANVLTF
NA	TRBJ2-1	TRBV11-2	NA	TGTGCCAGCAGCCGTGTCGGGGCGGGACCAGGGGATGAGCAGTTCTTC	CASSRVGAGPGDEQFF
NA	TRBJ1-1	TRBV20-1	NA	TGCAGTGCTAGGGCGACAAGGAACACTGAAGCTTTCTTT	CSARATRNTEAFF
NA	TRBJ1-4	TRBV11-2	NA	TGTGCCAGCAGTCTTCCCGTGGGTTCCAATGAAAAACTGTTTTTT	CASSLPVGSNEKLFF
NA	TRBJ2-1	TRBV15	NA	TGTGCCACCAGCCCCCGGGACCTTTACAATGAGCAGTTCTTC	CATSPRDLYNEQFF
NA	TRBJ2-2	TRBV7-9	NA	TGTGCCAGCAGCCAGTCGGCAGGGACGGCCGGGGAGCTGTTTTTT	CASSQSAGTAGELFF
NA	TRBJ2-7	TRBV2	many	TGTGCCAGCATTACAGAAACCTACGAGCAGTACTTC	CASITETYEQYF
TRBD1	TRBJ1-1	TRBV4-3	few	TGCGCCAGCAGCCAAGATCGGACAGGGTGGAACACTGAAGCTTTCTTT	CASSQDRTGWNTEAFF
NA	TRBJ2-1	TRBV10-2	NA	TGCGCCAGCAGCCCAAGGGTGGTGTCATACAATGAGCAGTTCTTC	CASSPRVVSYNEQFF
NA	TRBJ2-3	TRBV7-8	few	TGTGCCAGCAGCTTAAACGGACACACAGATACGCAGTATTTT	CASSLNGHTDTQYF
NA	TRBJ2-7	TRBV6-1	many	TGTGCCAGCAGTGAGCGGACGGGACAACCCTCCTACGAGCAGTACTTC	CASSERTGQPSYEQYF
TRBD2	TRBJ2-1	TRBV29-1	NA	TGCAGCGTTGTAGGGCTAGCGGGAGCCACCCAATGGGGGTTCTTC	CSVVGLAGATQWGFF
TRBD1	TRBJ1-2	TRBV19	many	TGTGCCAGTAACCGGGACAGGGTCGGTGGCTACACCTTC	CASNRDRVGGYTF
TRBD2	TRBJ2-7	TRBV30	many	TGTGCCTGGAGTGCCTCCCGGGGGGGGACGACCTACGAGCAGTACTTC	CAWSASRGGTTYEQYF
TRBD1	TRBJ2-3	TRBV19	few	TGTGCCAGTAGCGACACAGGGGCCGCACCTGAAACAGATACGCAGTATTTT	CASSDTGAAPETDTQYF